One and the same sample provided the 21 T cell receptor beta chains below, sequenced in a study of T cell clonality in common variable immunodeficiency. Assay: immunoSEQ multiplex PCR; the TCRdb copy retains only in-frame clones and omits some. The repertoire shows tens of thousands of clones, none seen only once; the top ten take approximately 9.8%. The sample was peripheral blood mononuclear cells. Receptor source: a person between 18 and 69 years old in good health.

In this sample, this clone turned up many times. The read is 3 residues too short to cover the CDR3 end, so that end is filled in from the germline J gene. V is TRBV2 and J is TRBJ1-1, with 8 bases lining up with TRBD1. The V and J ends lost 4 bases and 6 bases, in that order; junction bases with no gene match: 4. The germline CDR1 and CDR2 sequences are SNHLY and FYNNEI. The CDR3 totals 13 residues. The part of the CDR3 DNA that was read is TGTGCCAGCAGTGGGCAGGGGGCCTCTGAA. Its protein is CASSGQGASE. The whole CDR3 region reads CASSGQGASEAFF. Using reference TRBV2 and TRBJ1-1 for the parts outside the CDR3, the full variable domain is EPEVTQTPSHQVTQMGQEVILRCVPISNHLYFYWYRQILGQKVEFLVSFYNNEISEKSEIFDDQFSVERPDGSNFTLKIRSTKLEDSAMYFCASSGQGASEAFFGQGTRLTVV.

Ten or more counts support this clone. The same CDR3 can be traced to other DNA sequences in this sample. CDR3 region: CAWSGTGSTIYF. The sequenced CDR3 bases are TGTGCCTGGAGTGGGACAGGGAGCACC. V and J are TRBV30 and TRBJ1-3; 8 bases align to TRBD1. The CDR3 goes on 3 residues after the read ends, and that part is filled in from the germline J gene. Germline assignment: CDR1 GTSNPN and CDR2 SVGIG (reference sequence). The CDR3 totals 12 residues. V trimming: 1 base; J trimming: 9 bases; junction bases outside the gene matches: 2.

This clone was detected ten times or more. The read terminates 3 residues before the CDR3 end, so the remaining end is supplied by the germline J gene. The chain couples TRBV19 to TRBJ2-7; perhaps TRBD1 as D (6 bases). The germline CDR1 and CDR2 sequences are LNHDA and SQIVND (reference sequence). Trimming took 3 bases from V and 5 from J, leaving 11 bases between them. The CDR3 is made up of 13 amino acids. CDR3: CASSMLRGDEQYF. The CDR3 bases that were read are TGTGCCAGTAGTATGCTCAGGGGCGACGAG.

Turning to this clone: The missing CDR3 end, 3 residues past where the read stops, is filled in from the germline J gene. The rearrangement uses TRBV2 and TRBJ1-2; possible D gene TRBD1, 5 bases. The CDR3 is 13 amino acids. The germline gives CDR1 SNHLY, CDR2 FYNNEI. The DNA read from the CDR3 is TGTGCCAGCAGGGAGCGGGACCTCTCCGAC. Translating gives CASRERDLSD. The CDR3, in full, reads CASRERDLSDYTF.

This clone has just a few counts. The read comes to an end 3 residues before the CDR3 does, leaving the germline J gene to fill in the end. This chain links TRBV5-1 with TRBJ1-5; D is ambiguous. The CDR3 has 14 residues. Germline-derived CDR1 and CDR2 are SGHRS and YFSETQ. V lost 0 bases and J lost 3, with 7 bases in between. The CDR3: CASSLDSPNQPQHF. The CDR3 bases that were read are TGCGCCAGCAGCTTGGACAGTCCCAATCAGCCC.

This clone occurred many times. The CDR3 DNA, read in part, is TGTGCCAGCAGCGCCCAGACAGCCGACAATCAGCCG. Translation: CASSAQTADNQP. From start to end, the CDR3 is CASSAQTADNQPQYF. This chain uses TRBV7-2 with TRBJ2-3; possibly TRBD1 for D (5 bases). The sequenced fragment ends 3 residues before the CDR3 boundary, so the rest is inferred from the germline J gene. Per the germline V gene, CDR1 is SGHTA and CDR2 is FQGNSA. The length of the CDR3 is 15 residues.

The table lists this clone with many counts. CDR3 bases read: TGTGCCAGCAGTGCAGGGAGGGGAGGGCAAGAGACC. Its translation is CASSAGRGGQET. The whole CDR3 protein is CASSAGRGGQETQYF. The chain carries TRBV6-1 and TRBJ2-5, with TRBD2 identical over 7 bases. The sequence runs out 3 residues before the end of the CDR3; the remainder is reconstructed from the germline J gene. V lost 4 bases, J lost 2 bases, and 7 bases stayed unmatched. Germline CDR1 and CDR2: MNHNS and SASEGT. The CDR3 sequence is 15 residues long.

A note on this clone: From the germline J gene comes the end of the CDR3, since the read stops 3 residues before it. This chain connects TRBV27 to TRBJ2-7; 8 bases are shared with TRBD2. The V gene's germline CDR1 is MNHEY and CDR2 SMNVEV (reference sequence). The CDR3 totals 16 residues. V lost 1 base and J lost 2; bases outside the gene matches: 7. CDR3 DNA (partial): TGTGCCAGCAGTTTATTCGGGGGTAGCGGGGCCTACGAG. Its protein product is CASSLFGGSGAYE. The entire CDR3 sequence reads CASSLFGGSGAYEQYF.

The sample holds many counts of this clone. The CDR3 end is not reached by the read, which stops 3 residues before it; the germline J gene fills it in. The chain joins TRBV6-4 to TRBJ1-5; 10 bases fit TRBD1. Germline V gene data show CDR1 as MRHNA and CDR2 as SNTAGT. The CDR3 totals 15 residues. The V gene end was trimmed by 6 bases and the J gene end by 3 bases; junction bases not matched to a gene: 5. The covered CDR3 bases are TGTGCCAGCAGGTCCGGGACAGGGGACAATCAGCCC. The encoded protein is CASRSGTGDNQP. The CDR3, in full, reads CASRSGTGDNQPQHF.

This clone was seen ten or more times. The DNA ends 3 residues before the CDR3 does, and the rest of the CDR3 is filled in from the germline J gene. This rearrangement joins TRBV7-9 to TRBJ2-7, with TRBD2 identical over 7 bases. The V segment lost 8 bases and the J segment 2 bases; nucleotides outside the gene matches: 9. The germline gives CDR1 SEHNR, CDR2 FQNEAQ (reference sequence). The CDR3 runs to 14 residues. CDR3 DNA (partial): TGTGCCAGCGGGGGGGAAATGTCCCCCTACGAG. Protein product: CASGGEMSPYE. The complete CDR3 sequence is CASGGEMSPYEQYF.

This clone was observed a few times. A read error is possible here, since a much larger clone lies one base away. The covered CDR3 bases are TGTGCCAGCTCACCACGAGCAGGGATGGAGACG. Its translation is CASSPRAGMET. The whole CDR3 protein is CASSPRAGMETQYF. This chain uses TRBV18 with TRBJ2-3, with D possibly being TRBD1 (5 bases). The read falls 3 residues short of the CDR3 end, and the missing part is taken from the germline J gene. Germline V gene sequence: CDR1 KGHSH, CDR2 LQKENI. The CDR3 has 14 residues.

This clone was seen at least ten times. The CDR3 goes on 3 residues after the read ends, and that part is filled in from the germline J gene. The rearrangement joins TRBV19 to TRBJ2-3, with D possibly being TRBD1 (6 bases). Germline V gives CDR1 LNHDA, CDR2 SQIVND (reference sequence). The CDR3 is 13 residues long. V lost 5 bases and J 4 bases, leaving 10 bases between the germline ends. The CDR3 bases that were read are TGTGCCAGTAGTCGGCCAGGGGCAGATACG. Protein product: CASSRPGADT. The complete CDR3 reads CASSRPGADTQYF.

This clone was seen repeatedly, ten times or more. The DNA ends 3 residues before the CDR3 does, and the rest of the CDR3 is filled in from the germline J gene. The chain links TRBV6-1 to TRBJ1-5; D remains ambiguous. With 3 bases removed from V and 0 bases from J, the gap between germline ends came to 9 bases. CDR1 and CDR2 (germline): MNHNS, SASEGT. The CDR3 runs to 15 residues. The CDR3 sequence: CASSDQHYSNQPQHF. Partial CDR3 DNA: TGTGCCAGCAGTGACCAGCACTATAGCAATCAGCCC.

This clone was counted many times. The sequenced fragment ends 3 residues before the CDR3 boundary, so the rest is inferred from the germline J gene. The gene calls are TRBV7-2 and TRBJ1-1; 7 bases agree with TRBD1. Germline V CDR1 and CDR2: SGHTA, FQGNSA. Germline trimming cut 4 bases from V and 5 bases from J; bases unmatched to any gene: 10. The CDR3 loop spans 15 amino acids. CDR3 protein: CASSSGQPGQTEAFF. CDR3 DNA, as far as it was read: TGTGCCAGCAGCTCGGGACAGCCTGGTCAAACTGAA.

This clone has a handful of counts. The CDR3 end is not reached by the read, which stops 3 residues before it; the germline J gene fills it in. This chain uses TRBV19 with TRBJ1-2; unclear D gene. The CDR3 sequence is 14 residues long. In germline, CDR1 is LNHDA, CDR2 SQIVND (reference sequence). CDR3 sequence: CASSSARRLNEYTF. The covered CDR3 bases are TGTGCCAGTAGTTCGGCTAGACGGCTCAATGAA.

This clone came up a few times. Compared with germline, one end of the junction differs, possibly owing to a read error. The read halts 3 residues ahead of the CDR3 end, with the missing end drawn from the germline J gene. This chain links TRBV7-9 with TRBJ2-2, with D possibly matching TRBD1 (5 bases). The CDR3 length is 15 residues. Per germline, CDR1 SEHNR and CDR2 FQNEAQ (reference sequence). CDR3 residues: CSSSRVAFNTGELFF. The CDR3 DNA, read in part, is TGTTCCAGCAGCAGGGTCGCGTTCAACACCGGGGAG. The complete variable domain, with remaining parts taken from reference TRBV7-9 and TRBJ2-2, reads DTGVSQNPRHKITKRGQNVTFRCDPISEHNRLYWYRQTLGQGPEFLTYFQNEAQLEKSRLLSDRFSAERPKGSFSTLEIQRTEQGDSAMYLCSSSRVAFNTGELFFGEGSRLTVL.

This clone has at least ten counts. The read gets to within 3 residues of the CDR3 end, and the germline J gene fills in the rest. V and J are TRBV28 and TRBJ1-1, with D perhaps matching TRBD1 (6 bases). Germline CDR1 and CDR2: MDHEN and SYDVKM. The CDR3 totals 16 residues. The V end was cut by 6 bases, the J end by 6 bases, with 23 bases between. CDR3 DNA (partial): TGTGCCAGCAGCCTACTTCCGGGACACGGAGTATCTGAA. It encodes CASSLLPGHGVSE. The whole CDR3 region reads CASSLLPGHGVSEAFF.

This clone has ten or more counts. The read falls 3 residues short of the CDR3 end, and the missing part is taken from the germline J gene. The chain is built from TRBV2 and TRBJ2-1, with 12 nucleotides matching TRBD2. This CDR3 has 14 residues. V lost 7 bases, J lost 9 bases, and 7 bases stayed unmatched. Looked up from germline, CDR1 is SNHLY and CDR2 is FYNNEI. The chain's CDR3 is CASTPGLAGVEQFF. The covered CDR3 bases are TGTGCCAGCACTCCGGGACTAGCGGGTGTTGAG.

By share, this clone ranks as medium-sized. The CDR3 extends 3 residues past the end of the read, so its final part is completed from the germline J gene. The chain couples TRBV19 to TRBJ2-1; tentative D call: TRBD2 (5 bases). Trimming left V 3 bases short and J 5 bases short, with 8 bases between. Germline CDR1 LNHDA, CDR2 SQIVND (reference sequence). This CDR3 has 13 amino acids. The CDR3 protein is CASSMVANNEQFF. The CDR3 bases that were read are TGTGCCAGTAGTATGGTAGCGAACAATGAG.

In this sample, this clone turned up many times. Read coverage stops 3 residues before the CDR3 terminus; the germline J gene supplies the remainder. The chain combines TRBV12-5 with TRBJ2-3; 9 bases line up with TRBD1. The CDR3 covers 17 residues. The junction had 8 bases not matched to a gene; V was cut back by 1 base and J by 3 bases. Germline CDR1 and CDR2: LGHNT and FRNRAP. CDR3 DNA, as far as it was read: TGTGCTAGTGGTTTGGGCCTCGGGACAGGGAGTACAGATACG. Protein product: CASGLGLGTGSTDT. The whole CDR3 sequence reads CASGLGLGTGSTDTQYF.

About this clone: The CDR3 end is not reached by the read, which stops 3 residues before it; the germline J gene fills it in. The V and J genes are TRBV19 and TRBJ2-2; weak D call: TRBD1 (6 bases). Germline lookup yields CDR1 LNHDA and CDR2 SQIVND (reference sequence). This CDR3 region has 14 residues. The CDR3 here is CASAQGDYNSPLFF. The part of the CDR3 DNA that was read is TGTGCCAGTGCACAGGGTGACTATAATTCACCG.